These 19 T cell receptor beta chains were all obtained from the same sample, sequenced in a study of CD8 T cells in ankylosing spondylitis. TCRdb processed the 5' RACE reads anew with MiXCR; each CDR3 protein has one entry. There are 250,000 to 350,000 distinct CDR3 sequences in the sample; 20% occur only once, and 7.8% lies in the top ten. Sequenced input: blood, either unsorted or a sorted T cell fraction (not recorded which). The receptors stem from a male donor with ankylosing spondylitis or in good health (not recorded which).

The chain recombines TRBV20-1 with TRBJ2-1; 7 bases line up with TRBD2. The CDR3 contains 16 residues. CDR1 and CDR2 from the germline V gene are DFQATT and SNEGSKA (reference sequence). Trimming removed 1 base from V and 2 bases from J; junction bases left unmatched: 8. This CDR3 is CSARVLGGTTYNEQFF. CDR3 DNA: TGCAGTGCTAGAGTTTTGGGGGGGACGACCTACAATGAGCAGTTCTTC.

V is TRBV12-3 or TRBV12-4 and J is TRBJ1-5; D not certain. The CDR3 contains 13 residues. V lost 2 bases to trimming and J lost 7 bases, with 9 bases between them. The CDR3 DNA reads TGTGCCAGCAGTTTACGGGGTCAGCAGCCCCAGCATTTT. Residues: CASSLRGQQPQHF.

This clonotype was recorded many times. The chain has TRBV20-1 and TRBJ2-3; 7 nucleotides match TRBD1. V gave up 5 bases and J gave up 0 bases; unmatched junction bases: 5. Germline V gene data show CDR1 as DFQATT and CDR2 as SNEGSKA (reference sequence). This CDR3 is 14 amino acids long. The CDR3 reads CSAADRSSTDTQYF. CDR3 sequence (DNA): TGCAGTGCTGCGGACAGGAGTAGCACAGATACGCAGTATTTT.

The chain combines TRBV20-1 with TRBJ1-5; D gene uncertain. The CDR3 loop spans 12 amino acids. Germline CDR1 and CDR2: DFQATT and SNEGSKA (reference sequence). V was cut by 4 bases and J by 0 bases, with 4 bases left in between. CDR3 protein: CSATRSNQPQHF. The CDR3 region has the DNA TGCAGTGCTACACGTAGCAATCAGCCCCAGCATTTT.

The genes are TRBV7-9 and TRBJ2-2, with no clear D. CDR3 length: 16 residues. V lost 5 bases and J 0 bases, leaving 13 bases between the germline ends. Germline CDR1 and CDR2: SEHNR and FQNEAQ (reference sequence). The CDR3 DNA reads TGTGCCAGCAGCCTAACATTTGACACGAACACCGGGGAGCTGTTTTTT. It is translated as CASSLTFDTNTGELFF.

The V call is TRBV3-1, the J call TRBJ2-2; D unresolved. There are 16 residues in the CDR3. Germline V gene lookup returns CDR1 LGHDT and CDR2 YNNKEL (reference sequence). The ends were cut back, 0 bases at V and 5 bases at J, with 13 bases in the middle. CDR3 protein: CASSQDLFVYTGELFF. The CDR3 DNA reads TGTGCCAGCAGCCAAGATCTGTTCGTGTATACCGGGGAGCTGTTTTTT.

This chain uses TRBV2 with TRBJ1-5; 9 bases are shared with TRBD1. V lost 7 bases, J lost 2 bases, and 3 bases stayed unmatched. There are 14 residues in the CDR3. CDR1 and CDR2 from the germline V gene are SNHLY and FYNNEI. This CDR3 reads CASNTGGGNQPQHF. DNA for the CDR3: TGTGCCAGCAATACAGGGGGCGGCAATCAGCCCCAGCATTTT.

This chain uses TRBV14 with TRBJ2-1; D is ambiguous. This CDR3 has 15 residues. V was pared by 0 bases and J by 4 bases, with 10 bases between. Germline CDR1 reads SGHDN; CDR2 reads FVKESK. CDR3 sequence reads: CASSQDQASYNEQFF. The DNA for the CDR3 is TGTGCCAGCAGCCAAGATCAAGCCAGTTACAATGAGCAGTTCTTC.

This sequence joins TRBV12-3 or TRBV12-4 and TRBJ2-4; perhaps D is TRBD1 or TRBD2 (5 bases each). The V end was cut by 6 bases, the J end by 6 bases, with 18 bases between. The length of the CDR3 is 15 residues. The CDR3 DNA reads as TGTGCCAGCAGCATATCCCTCCGGGACGGAAACATTCAGTACTTC. It translates to CASSISLRDGNIQYF.

This clonotype was detected ten times or more. V gene TRBV3-1 combines with J gene TRBJ2-4; the D gene is possibly TRBD1 (5 bases). V was shortened by 5 bases and J by 1 base, with 6 bases between the two germline ends. Germline-derived CDR1 and CDR2 are LGHDT and YNNKEL (reference sequence). CDR3 size: 13 residues. CDR3: CASSAGAKNIQYF. CDR3 coding DNA: TGTGCCAGCAGCGCAGGGGCCAAAAACATTCAGTACTTC.

This sequence joins TRBV5-5 and TRBJ1-5, with 7 bases fitting TRBD1. CDR3 size: 14 residues. CDR1 is SGHKS and CDR2 is YYEKEE in the germline V gene (reference sequence). V trimming: 4 bases; J trimming: 5 bases; junction bases outside the gene matches: 6. The CDR3: CASSGGTDYQPQHF. The CDR3, as DNA: TGTGCCAGCAGCGGGGGGACAGATTATCAGCCCCAGCATTTT.

The chain joins TRBV20-1 to TRBJ2-5; D is undetermined. The CDR3 spans 15 residues. Germline loops: CDR1 DFQATT, CDR2 SNEGSKA (reference sequence). V dropped 0 bases and J dropped 1 base, with 12 bases sitting between them. CDR3 in amino acids: CSARESLGAQETQYF. The DNA for the CDR3 is TGCAGTGCTAGAGAGTCCCTGGGTGCCCAAGAGACCCAGTACTTC.

A few counts support this clonotype. The rearrangement links TRBV5-1 to TRBJ2-3; no firm D call. Germline CDR1 SGHRS, CDR2 YFSETQ. Trimming removed 0 bases from V and 0 bases from J, with 11 bases in between. CDR3 length equals 16 residues. CDR3 nucleotide sequence: TGCGCCAGCAGCTTGGGGGTGAGAGCGAGCACAGATACGCAGTATTTT. Its translation is CASSLGVRASTDTQYF.

This clonotype turned up a few times. The rearrangement links TRBV12-3 or TRBV12-4 to TRBJ2-1; D perhaps matches TRBD2 (5 bases). This CDR3 is 14 amino acids long. V lost 3 bases to trimming and J lost 4 bases, with 10 bases between them. CDR3 loop: CASSLEDAYNEQFF. The CDR3 DNA reads TGTGCCAGCAGTTTGGAGGACGCATACAATGAGCAGTTCTTC.

V gene TRBV28 combines with J gene TRBJ2-2; D is uncertain. The CDR3 extends over 16 amino acids. The V and J ends lost 2 bases and 4 bases respectively, with 14 bases between them. Germline CDR1 MDHEN, CDR2 SYDVKM. The CDR3 sequence: CASSLTSVGLTGELFF. The CDR3 DNA follows: TGTGCCAGCAGTTTAACCAGTGTAGGCCTCACCGGGGAGCTGTTTTTT.

Details on this clonotype: Compared with germline, one end of the junction differs, possibly owing to a read error. The chain is built from TRBV3-1 and TRBJ2-2; a possible D gene is TRBD1 (8 bases). This CDR3 has 16 amino acids. Germline assignment: CDR1 LGHDT and CDR2 YNNKEL (reference sequence). The CDR3 DNA is TGCGCCAGCAGCCGGAGGACAGGGACTAACTCCGGGGAGCTGTTTTTT. This gives the protein CASSRRTGTNSGELFF. The variable domain in full, completed from reference TRBV3-1 and TRBJ2-2, reads DTAVSQTPKYLVTQMGNDKSIKCEQNLGHDTMYWYKQDSKKFLKIMFSYNNKELIINETVPNRFSPKSPDKAHLNLHINSLELGDSAVYFCASSRRTGTNSGELFFGEGSRLTVL.

This clonotype was seen a few times. This chain connects TRBV12-3 or TRBV12-4 to TRBJ1-5; D is possibly TRBD1 (6 bases). The CDR3 length is 12 residues. V lost 6 bases and J 8 bases, leaving 11 bases between the germline ends. CDR3 loop: CASSPRGEPQHF. The DNA for the CDR3 is TGTGCCAGCAGCCCTAGGGGGGAGCCCCAGCATTTT.

V and J are TRBV12-3 or TRBV12-4 and TRBJ1-1, with D possibly TRBD1 on 6 matching bases. The CDR3 consists of 13 residues. V was trimmed by 10 bases and J by 1 base, leaving 13 bases between them. As DNA, the CDR3 is TGTGCCACCCGCCGGGGGGCGAACACTGAAGCTTTCTTT. It is translated as CATRRGANTEAFF.

The chain uses TRBV7-9 and TRBJ1-1; a possible D gene is TRBD1 (6 bases). CDR3 length equals 14 residues. From germline, CDR1 is SEHNR and CDR2 FQNEAQ (reference sequence). Trimming took off 4 bases at V and 4 bases at J, with 13 bases between the two ends. CDR3: CASSSYREGTEAFF. The CDR3 nucleotides are TGTGCCAGCAGCTCGTACAGGGAGGGCACTGAAGCTTTCTTT.